This is a list of T cell receptor beta chains from one sample in a study of T cells in Graves' hyperthyroidism and ophthalmopathy. MiXCR was run by TCRdb on the multiplex PCR reads, yielding one entry per CDR3 protein. The data show a few hundred thousand distinct CDR3 sequences, with roughly an eighth seen just once and less than 6.5% held by the top ten. Sample: blood. All receptors come from a woman aged 18-29 years with Graves' hyperthyroidism. Both conserved end residues are part of each CDR3. A D gene is named only where the DNA matches it firmly. The size field is filled for only some rows; it gives once, few, many or a size class.

j_call clone_size d_call v_call cdr3_aa cdr3_nt
TRBJ2-7 many - TRBV10-1 CASSDFAGAAYEQYF TGCGCCAGCAGTGATTTTGCGGGGGCCGCGTACGAGCAGTACTTC
TRBJ1-1 few TRBD1 TRBV6-2/TRBV6-3 CASNNEGAGTEAFF TGTGCCAGCAACAATGAGGGGGCTGGCACTGAAGCTTTCTTT
TRBJ1-5 many - TRBV12-3/TRBV12-4 CASRLDRTGNQPQHF TGTGCCAGCAGACTCGACCGGACGGGCAATCAGCCCCAGCATTTT
TRBJ2-1 many - TRBV11-3 CASSLGESTYYNEQFF TGTGCCAGCAGCTTAGGGGAGAGTACCTACTACAATGAGCAGTTCTTC
TRBJ2-5 - - TRBV29-1 CSANGPVVETQYF TGCAGCGCCAATGGCCCAGTCGTGGAGACCCAGTACTTC
TRBJ1-2 - - TRBV7-9 CASSLLGVLNYGYTF TGTGCCAGCAGCTTACTGGGGGTGTTGAACTATGGCTACACCTTC
TRBJ2-1 many TRBD1 TRBV18 CASSPWDRVVEEQFF TGTGCCAGCTCACCGTGGGACAGGGTCGTGGAGGAGCAGTTCTTC
TRBJ2-2 - - TRBV7-2 CASSLGRGNLRRTGELFF TGTGCCAGCAGCTTAGGGCGGGGAAACCTCCGCCGCACCGGGGAGCTGTTTTTT
TRBJ2-1 many - TRBV6-1 CASSPQGIEQFF TGTGCCAGCAGTCCTCAGGGTATTGAGCAGTTCTTC
TRBJ2-3 - - TRBV10-2 CASSEEERGFCQYF TGCGCCAGCAGTGAGGAAGAGCGCGGATTTTGTCAGTATTTT
TRBJ2-7 few - TRBV13 CASSSTGTFSLDF TGTGCCAGCAGCTCGACAGGTACCTTTTCGTTAGACTTC
TRBJ2-7 many - TRBV5-1 CASSLGRGRMDEQYF TGCGCCAGCAGCTTGGGACGGGGTCGGATGGACGAGCAGTACTTC
TRBJ2-7 many - TRBV27 CASSFSRAYEQYF TGTGCCAGCAGTTTCAGCAGGGCCTACGAGCAGTACTTC
TRBJ1-4 many TRBD1 TRBV5-5 CASSRDTTGGNEKLFF TGTGCCAGCAGCCGAGATACAACAGGGGGGAATGAAAAACTGTTTTTT
TRBJ2-5 - - TRBV2 CASTTGIQETQYF TGTGCCAGCACGACAGGAATACAAGAGACCCAGTACTTC
TRBJ2-1 many TRBD1 TRBV7-9 CASARTGYDNEQFF TGTGCCAGCGCAAGGACAGGGTATGACAATGAGCAGTTCTTC
TRBJ2-1 many TRBD2 TRBV7-2 CAIRTSGNNEQFF TGTGCCATCCGGACTAGCGGAAACAATGAGCAGTTCTTC
TRBJ2-1 few TRBD2 TRBV20-1 CSARPGLAGHNEQFF TGCAGTGCTCGTCCGGGACTAGCGGGACACAATGAGCAGTTCTTC
TRBJ1-1 many - TRBV20-1 CSAPRQGNTEAFF TGCAGTGCCCCTCGGCAGGGGAACACTGAAGCTTTCTTT
TRBJ2-7 many TRBD1 TRBV28 CASSLDRVEEQYF TGTGCCAGCAGTTTGGACAGGGTGGAGGAGCAGTACTTC
TRBJ1-4 many - TRBV6-1 CASSSLSTTGTNEKLFF TGTGCCAGCAGTTCTCTCAGCACGACAGGAACTAATGAAAAACTGTTTTTT
TRBJ1-2 - TRBD1 TRBV11-2 CASSPFGTGNGYTF TGTGCCAGCAGCCCGTTTGGGACAGGGAATGGCTACACCTTC
TRBJ2-2 - - TRBV3-1 CASSQPSARTGELFF TGTGCCAGCAGCCAACCTTCAGCGCGCACCGGGGAGCTGTTTTTT
TRBJ2-1 many - TRBV20-1 CSAAGTTGTRNYNEQFF TGCAGTGCTGCAGGTACCACCGGGACGAGGAACTACAATGAGCAGTTCTTC
TRBJ1-2 - - TRBV28 CASSGRGYTF TGTGCCAGCAGTGGACGTGGCTACACCTTC
TRBJ1-2 many - TRBV12-3/TRBV12-4 CASSLGGGSYGYTF TGTGCCAGCAGTTTAGGCGGGGGGAGCTATGGCTACACCTTC
TRBJ2-7 many TRBD2 TRBV5-6 CASRWREDYEQYF TGTGCCAGCAGGTGGCGGGAGGACTACGAGCAGTACTTC
TRBJ2-2 few TRBD2 TRBV5-4 CASSSLSGGYTGELFF TGTGCCAGCAGCTCCTTGTCGGGAGGGTACACCGGGGAGCTGTTTTTT
TRBJ1-5 few - TRBV5-6 CASSSHRDQPQHF TGTGCCAGCAGCTCCCACAGGGATCAGCCCCAGCATTTT
TRBJ2-4 many - TRBV5-5 CASSLTGDGGDIQYF TGTGCCAGCAGCTTGACAGGGGACGGGGGGGACATTCAGTACTTC
TRBJ2-1 many TRBD2 TRBV12-3/TRBV12-4 CASSLASGRGNEQFF TGTGCCAGCAGTTTGGCTAGCGGGAGGGGGAATGAGCAGTTCTTC
TRBJ1-5 many - TRBV6-5 CASSYSSPGRSLSNQPQHF TGTGCCAGCAGTTACTCATCTCCCGGCAGATCCCTTAGCAATCAGCCCCAGCATTTT
TRBJ2-4 few - TRBV7-9 CASSLGQRRVKNIQYF TGTGCCAGCAGCTTAGGACAGAGGAGGGTCAAAAACATTCAGTACTTC
TRBJ2-2 many TRBD1 TRBV28 CASSYGDRVTGELFF TGTGCCAGCAGTTACGGCGACAGGGTCACCGGGGAGCTGTTTTTT
TRBJ2-1 - TRBD2 TRBV19 CASSIGAGGPYNEQFF TGTGCCAGTAGTATTGGGGCGGGGGGGCCCTACAATGAGCAGTTCTTC
TRBJ1-3 few TRBD1 TRBV28 CASSSHRGSGNTIYF TGTGCCAGCAGCTCTCACAGGGGCTCTGGAAACACCATATATTTT
TRBJ2-4 few TRBD1 TRBV7-9 CASSHRGLGNIQYF TGTGCCAGCAGCCACAGGGGTCTGGGCAACATTCAGTACTTC
TRBJ2-7 many - TRBV28 CASSLMGLYEQYF TGTGCCAGCAGTTTAATGGGGCTCTACGAGCAGTACTTC
TRBJ2-7 many TRBD1 TRBV27 CASSFQDRAHEQYF TGTGCCAGCAGTTTCCAGGACAGGGCCCACGAGCAGTACTTC
TRBJ1-2 many - TRBV5-1 CASSLGGVYGYTF TGCGCCAGCAGCTTGGGAGGGGTTTATGGCTACACCTTC
TRBJ1-1 many - TRBV4-2 CASSSTAMNTEAFF TGTGCCAGCAGCTCAACAGCGATGAACACTGAAGCTTTCTTT
TRBJ2-7 many TRBD1 TRBV5-1 CASSSGTGAYEQYF TGTGCCAGCAGCTCCGGGACAGGGGCCTACGAGCAGTACTTC
TRBJ1-5 - TRBD1 TRBV27 CASSLDRGYQPQHF TGTGCCAGCAGTCTGGACAGGGGATATCAGCCCCAGCATTTT
TRBJ2-7 many - TRBV27 CASSSGSAYEQYF TGTGCCAGCAGTTCGGGCAGTGCCTACGAGCAGTACTTC
TRBJ1-5 few TRBD1 TRBV30 CAWSRTGGGQPQHF TGTGCCTGGAGTCGGACAGGGGGCGGACAGCCCCAGCATTTT
TRBJ2-6 many - TRBV7-3 CASSLTRDTNVLTF TGTGCCAGCAGCTTAACGAGGGACACCAACGTCCTGACTTTC
TRBJ1-6 - - TRBV14 CASSQGSGLNSPLHF TGTGCCAGCAGCCAAGGATCAGGGTTGAATTCACCCCTCCACTTT
TRBJ2-1 many TRBD2 TRBV28 CASSPGLAGGRGFF TGTGCCAGCAGTCCCGGGCTAGCGGGAGGGAGGGGGTTCTTC
TRBJ2-1 many TRBD1 TRBV29-1 CSVEGQGYVNEQFF TGCAGCGTTGAGGGACAGGGGTATGTTAATGAGCAGTTCTTC
TRBJ2-7 many - TRBV7-2 CASSPTTDSYEQYF TGTGCCAGCAGCCCGACGACGGACTCCTACGAGCAGTACTTC
TRBJ2-1 many TRBD2 TRBV7-6 CASSLTSGGFYNEQFF TGTGCCAGCAGCTTGACTAGCGGGGGGTTCTACAATGAGCAGTTCTTC
TRBJ1-1 many TRBD1 TRBV30 CAWSLPAGQGVNTEAFF TGTGCCTGGAGTCTCCCCGCGGGACAGGGGGTGAACACTGAAGCTTTCTTT
TRBJ2-3 few - TRBV2 CASTGRADTQYF TGTGCCAGCACGGGCCGGGCGGATACGCAGTATTTT
TRBJ2-7 many - TRBV2 CASSRGRRNYEQYF TGTGCCAGCAGCCGGGGACGTAGGAACTACGAGCAGTACTTC